The 27 T cell receptor beta chains below were found in one sample sequenced in a study of graft-versus-host responses after intestinal transplantation. Using immunoSEQ multiplex PCR, the repertoire was profiled, and TCRdb retains in-frame clones only, with some absent. The repertoire consists of tens of thousands of clones, with around 82% occurring once and the leading ten covering 0.39%. These receptors have no identified antigens. The source material was unstimulated CD4+ T cells sorted from spleen or lymph node cells, sampled before transplant. The receptors here all came from a human donor who was the organ donor for an intestinal transplant.

The rearrangement joins TRBV19 to TRBJ1-1; TRBD1 aligns across 9 bases. The CDR3 is made up of 16 amino acids. CDR1 and CDR2 from the germline V gene are LNHDA and SQIVND (reference sequence). The J segment lost 0 bases and the V segment lost 5 bases, leaving 7 bases of the junction unmatched. CDR3 sequence: CASSPGQGIMNTEAFF. The DNA of the CDR3 is TGTGCCAGTAGTCCAGGACAGGGGATTATGAACACTGAAGCTTTCTTT. Using reference TRBV19 and TRBJ1-1 for the parts outside the CDR3, the full variable domain is DGGITQSPKYLFRKEGQNVTLSCEQNLNHDAMYWYRQDPGQGLRLIYYSQIVNDFQKGDIAEGYSVSREKKESFPLTVTSAQKNPTAFYLCASSPGQGIMNTEAFFGQGTRLTVV.

This clone was seen only once. The rearrangement links TRBV6-5 to TRBJ1-1; 7 positions agree with TRBD1. Germline V lookup: CDR1 MNHEY, CDR2 SVGAGI. The ends lost 6 bases at V and 6 bases at J; junction bases unmatched: 10. The CDR3 has 14 residues. The CDR3 nucleotides are TGTGCCAGCAGGAGAGAGGGGGCGACGGCTGAAGCTTTCTTT. Translation gives CASRREGATAEAFF.

This clone was picked up one time. The chain combines TRBV5-1 with TRBJ2-5; 7 positions match TRBD2. The CDR3 consists of 15 residues. The V gene's germline CDR1 is SGHRS and CDR2 YFSETQ. The junction had 7 bases not matched to a gene; V was cut back by 3 bases and J by 2 bases. This chain's CDR3 is CASSWVLGGQETQYF. In DNA, the CDR3 is TGCGCCAGCAGCTGGGTGCTGGGGGGGCAAGAGACCCAGTACTTC.

CDR3 DNA: TGTGCCAGCAGCCAAGGTGCCGGGTCGGCTAGCGGGCCTAGCTCCTACAATGAGCAGTTCTTC. Amino acid sequence: CASSQGAGSASGPSSYNEQFF. The chain recombines TRBV4-2 with TRBJ2-1; TRBD2 agrees at 8 bases. This CDR3 is built from 21 residues. The ends lost 1 base at V and 0 bases at J; junction bases unmatched: 17. In germline, CDR1 is LGHNA, CDR2 YNFKEQ.

The V and J genes are TRBV9 and TRBJ1-3, with a possible D match to TRBD1 (5 bases). Trimming cost V 4 bases and J 2 bases, with 16 bases left between them. The CDR3 loop spans 16 amino acids. The germline gives CDR1 SGDLS, CDR2 YYNGEE. The CDR3 bases are TGTGCCAGCAGCTTCGCGGGGGGTGGCGCTGGAAACACCATATATTTT. Its translation: CASSFAGGGAGNTIYF.

CDR3 in amino acids: CASSSPQGLHTTLQFF. DNA of the CDR3: TGTGCCAGCAGTTCCCCCCAAGGACTGCACACCACTCTACAGTTCTTC. The J gene is TRBJ2-1, the V gene TRBV28; D possibly corresponds to TRBD2 (5 bases). Per the germline V gene, CDR1 is MDHEN and CDR2 is SYDVKM. V was cut by 4 bases and J by 13 bases, with 26 bases left in between. This CDR3 comprises 16 residues. The whole variable domain, remainder taken from reference TRBV28 and TRBJ2-1, is DVKVTQSSRYLVKRTGEKVFLECVQDMDHENMFWYRQDPGLGLRLIYFSYDVKMKEKGDIPEGYSVSREKKERFSLILESASTNQTSMYLCASSSPQGLHTTLQFFGPGTRLTVL.

V and J are TRBV6-1 and TRBJ1-2, with D possibly being TRBD1 (6 bases). V gave up 2 bases and J gave up 5 bases, with 9 bases separating them. CDR3 length: 13 residues. CDR1 is MNHNS, CDR2 SASEGT, per germline. The CDR3 sequence is CASSETGTYGYTF. The CDR3 DNA is TGTGCCAGCAGTGAAACAGGGACGTATGGCTACACCTTC.

The gene calls are TRBV5-4 and TRBJ1-2, with a tentative D call TRBD1 (5 bases). V was clipped by 4 bases and J by 4 bases, with 14 bases between them. The CDR3 extends over 14 amino acids. Per the germline V gene, CDR1 is SGHNT and CDR2 is YYREEE (reference sequence). CDR3 amino acids: CASSGGGQGYGYTF. For the CDR3, the DNA is TGTGCCAGCAGCGGCGGTGGGCAGGGCTATGGCTACACCTTC.

The rearrangement joins TRBV7-3 to TRBJ1-6; 10 bases are a match to TRBD1. This CDR3 region has 15 residues. V was pared by 1 base and J by 10 bases, with 4 bases of the junction left unmatched. The germline V gene encodes CDR1 SGHTA and CDR2 FQGTGA. The CDR3 is CASSLRQGAGSPLHF. In DNA form, the CDR3 reads TGTGCCAGCAGCTTAAGACAGGGGGCTGGGTCACCCCTCCACTTT.

V and J are TRBV6-5 and TRBJ2-2, with a possible D match to TRBD1 (5 bases). The CDR3 length is 15 residues. The germline gives CDR1 MNHEY, CDR2 SVGAGI. V shed 3 bases and J shed 2 bases, with 10 bases lying between them. CDR3 in amino acids: CASSYQGVNTGELFF. The CDR3, as DNA: TGTGCCAGCAGTTATCAGGGTGTCAACACCGGGGAGCTGTTTTTT.

The chain is built from TRBV28 and TRBJ1-1; TRBD1 matches 9 bases. V was pared by 5 bases and J by 2 bases, with 6 bases of the junction left unmatched. Germline V gives CDR1 MDHEN, CDR2 SYDVKM. The length of the CDR3 is 15 residues. In DNA form, the CDR3 reads TGTGCCAGCAGTACAGGGGGCATGGGAAACACTGAAGCTTTCTTT. Translation gives CASSTGGMGNTEAFF.

This clone was seen a handful of times. The rearrangement links TRBV5-6 to TRBJ2-5, with no clear D. Trimming cost V 0 bases and J 5 bases, with 17 bases left between them. This CDR3 has 16 residues. Germline values: CDR1 SGHDT, CDR2 YYEEEE. The CDR3 nucleotides are TGTGCCAGCAGCTTGGAAGGCGGCCGAAGGTACGAGACCCAGTACTTC. Amino acids: CASSLEGGRRYETQYF.

The chain combines TRBV18 with TRBJ2-1, with unresolved D. Germline values: CDR1 KGHSH, CDR2 LQKENI. This CDR3 contains 15 residues. The ends were cut back, 1 base at V and 0 bases at J, with 7 bases in the middle. The chain's CDR3 is CASSPLSSSYNEQFF. In DNA, the CDR3 is TGTGCCAGCTCACCACTGAGTAGCTCCTACAATGAGCAGTTCTTC.

The chain is built from TRBV29-1 and TRBJ2-5; D not certain. Germline lookup yields CDR1 SQVTM and CDR2 ANQGSEA. The CDR3 length is 13 residues. The germline V and J ends were trimmed by 4 bases and 1 base, with 10 bases remaining between them. Here the CDR3 reads CSVGVTVQETQYF. The DNA of the CDR3 is TGCAGCGTTGGTGTAACGGTCCAAGAGACCCAGTACTTC.

The chain is built from TRBV6-1 and TRBJ1-3; a possible D gene is TRBD1 (5 bases). V was shortened by 4 bases and J by 4 bases, with 8 bases between the two germline ends. Per germline, CDR1 MNHNS and CDR2 SASEGT. This CDR3 is 13 amino acids long. CDR3: CASSGGLGNTIYF. CDR3 coding DNA: TGTGCCAGCAGTGGGGGACTGGGAAACACCATATATTTT.

The rearrangement uses TRBV2 and TRBJ2-1; TRBD2 matches at 8 bases. Germline CDR1 and CDR2: SNHLY and FYNNEI. The CDR3 totals 14 residues. J lost 7 bases, V lost 7 bases, and 9 bases had no gene match. The CDR3 region has the DNA TGTGCCAGCATTAAGACGGGGGGGCAGAATGAGCAGTTCTTC. It specifies CASIKTGGQNEQFF.

This chain connects TRBV6-5 to TRBJ2-7; TRBD1 matches 7 bases. Germline loops: CDR1 MNHEY, CDR2 SVGAGI. This CDR3 spans 15 amino acids. The junction had 10 bases not matched to a gene; V was cut back by 6 bases and J by 2 bases. The DNA of the CDR3 is TGTGCCAGCAGGTTGAACCGGGACAGTCCCTACGAGCAGTACGTC. Encoded protein: CASRLNRDSPYEQYV.

This chain connects TRBV15 to TRBJ2-5; 9 bases line up with TRBD1. There are 15 residues in the CDR3. CDR1 and CDR2 (germline): LNHNV, YYDKDF (reference sequence). The J segment lost 5 bases and the V segment lost 0 bases, leaving 4 bases of the junction unmatched. CDR3 protein: CATSREQGAMETQYF. The CDR3 nucleotides are TGTGCCACCAGCAGAGAACAGGGGGCTATGGAGACCCAGTACTTC.

The V call is TRBV7-2, the J call TRBJ1-5; the D gene is possibly TRBD1 (6 bases). Germline CDR1 SGHTA, CDR2 FQGNSA. The length of the CDR3 is 14 residues. The V and J ends lost 3 bases and 7 bases respectively, with 13 bases between them. As DNA, the CDR3 is TGTGCCAGCAGCTTGGGCAGGGGATGGCAGCCCCAGCATTTT. Translated, it gives CASSLGRGWQPQHF.

The chain recombines TRBV5-8 with TRBJ2-7; maybe TRBD1 (6 bases). Deletions cut 6 bases from V and 5 bases from J, with 18 bases between. Germline V gene lookup returns CDR1 SGHTS and CDR2 YDEGEE. The length of the CDR3 is 14 residues. DNA for the CDR3: TGTGCCAGCATTTTTGGAGGACAGACCCACGAGCAGTACGTC. It is translated as CASIFGGQTHEQYV.

The chain couples TRBV2 to TRBJ1-2; D is uncertain. Germline V lookup: CDR1 SNHLY, CDR2 FYNNEI. This CDR3 spans 14 amino acids. The V end lost 3 bases, the J end lost 3 bases, and 11 bases lay between the germline ends. CDR3 sequence: CASSDIYRHYGYTF. The CDR3 nucleotides read TGTGCCAGCAGTGATATTTACAGACACTATGGCTACACCTTC.

CDR3: CASSLVAAGNTIYF. The DNA of the CDR3 is TGTGCCAGCAGTTTAGTGGCGGCTGGAAACACCATATATTTT. The chain uses TRBV28 and TRBJ1-3, with D hard to call. The CDR3 totals 14 residues. Germline CDR1 and CDR2: MDHEN and SYDVKM. V was shortened by 2 bases and J by 2 bases, with 7 bases between the two germline ends. Full variable domain (outside the CDR3, taken from reference TRBV28 and TRBJ1-3): DVKVTQSSRYLVKRTGEKVFLECVQDMDHENMFWYRQDPGLGLRLIYFSYDVKMKEKGDIPEGYSVSREKKERFSLILESASTNQTSMYLCASSLVAAGNTIYFGEGSWLTVV.

The CDR3 coding sequence is TGCGCTGTTAGTAACAGGGGTTCCTACGAGCAGTACGTC. Its translation is CAVSNRGSYEQYV. V usage is TRBV29-1 and J usage is TRBJ2-7; 7 nucleotides line up with TRBD1. The CDR3 length is 13 residues. Germline values: CDR1 SQVTM, CDR2 ANQGSEA.

The genes are TRBV5-1 and TRBJ2-6; D is undetermined. The CDR3 extends over 16 amino acids. Trimming removed 0 bases at V and 0 bases at J, with 7 bases between. Germline CDR1 and CDR2: SGHRS and YFSETQ. CDR3: CASSLEARSGANVLTF. The CDR3 region has the DNA TGCGCCAGCAGCTTGGAAGCGCGCTCTGGGGCCAACGTCCTGACTTTC.

In this sample, this clone turned up once. The chain is built from TRBV2 and TRBJ1-5; D not certain. The CDR3 loop spans 13 amino acids. Germline lookup yields CDR1 SNHLY and CDR2 FYNNEI. The V end lost 5 bases, the J end lost 7 bases, and 12 bases lay between the germline ends. CDR3: CASSSMRWQPQHF. CDR3 bases: TGTGCCAGCAGTTCTATGAGGTGGCAGCCCCAGCATTTT.

This clone was picked up one time. The chain has TRBV5-1 and TRBJ2-5, with 7 bases identical to TRBD1. J gave up 1 base and V 1 base, and 1 base lay outside the gene matches. The CDR3 covers 14 residues. Germline CDR1 and CDR2: SGHRS and YFSETQ. The CDR3 nucleotides are TGCGCCAGCAGCTTGACAGGGGCCCAAGAGACCCAGTACTTC. It specifies CASSLTGAQETQYF.

The chain employs TRBV2 and TRBJ2-5; the match to TRBD1 covers 10 bases. J lost 5 bases, V lost 6 bases, and 9 bases had no gene match. Germline CDR1 and CDR2: SNHLY and FYNNEI. The CDR3 extends over 15 amino acids. In DNA, the CDR3 is TGTGCCAGCAGGGGGACAGGGGCTACGGCGGAGACCCAGTACTTC. It encodes CASRGTGATAETQYF.